Below are 9 T cell receptor beta chains sequenced from a single sample in a study of blood T cell repertoires in COVID-19. The method was immunoSEQ multiplex PCR; TCRdb's version includes in-frame clones alone and lacks a portion of them. Of around 110,000 clones listed, under 95% are singletons. Sequenced sample: peripheral blood. Receptor source: a woman aged 25 to 39 with acute or convalescent COVID-19.

This clone was found once. The chain couples TRBV19 to TRBJ1-5; the match to TRBD1 covers 10 bases. There are 15 residues in the CDR3. V lost 4 bases and J lost 1; bases outside the gene matches: 1. The germline CDR1 and CDR2 sequences are LNHDA and SQIVND (reference sequence). The CDR3 protein is CASSTGQGSNQPQHF. The DNA of the CDR3 is TGTGCCAGTAGTACGGGACAGGGGAGCAATCAGCCCCAGCATTTT.

The chain uses TRBV9 and TRBJ2-3; 7 bases are a match to TRBD2. V was clipped by 0 bases and J by 3 bases; unmatched bases: 13. This CDR3 comprises 18 residues. Germline loops: CDR1 SGDLS, CDR2 YYNGEE. The CDR3 region has the DNA TGTGCCAGCAGCGTAGGAGCTAGCGGCTATCGGACTACAGATACGCAGTATTTT. Its protein is CASSVGASGYRTTDTQYF.

This clone was detected only once. This chain connects TRBV7-6 to TRBJ2-7; the match to TRBD2 covers 10 bases. Trimming cost V 5 bases and J 4 bases; bases outside gene matches: 8. Germline loops: CDR1 SGHVS, CDR2 FNYEAQ. This CDR3 is 15 amino acids long. CDR3 sequence: CASSPEREGGYEQYF. The CDR3 DNA is TGTGCCAGCAGCCCAGAGCGGGAGGGGGGATACGAGCAGTACTTC. Using reference TRBV7-6 and TRBJ2-7 for the parts outside the CDR3, the full variable domain is GAGVSQSPRYKVTKRGQDVALRCDPISGHVSLYWYRQALGQGPEFLTYFNYEAQQDKSGLPNDRFSAERPEGSISTLTIQRTEQRDSAMYRCASSPEREGGYEQYFGPGTRLTVT.

This clone was detected only once. The rearrangement links TRBV28 to TRBJ2-1; unclear D gene. The CDR3 totals 13 residues. V gave up 7 bases and J gave up 6 bases, with 13 bases separating them. CDR1 is MDHEN, CDR2 SYDVKM, per germline. The CDR3: CASTTLSGNEQFF. The CDR3 nucleotides are TGTGCCAGCACCACCCTGTCGGGCAATGAGCAGTTCTTC.

V gene TRBV6-2 or TRBV6-3 combines with J gene TRBJ2-1; 10 bases map to TRBD2. This CDR3 contains 16 residues. Per germline, CDR1 MNHEY and CDR2 SVGEGT. The ends lost 3 bases at V and 8 bases at J; junction bases unmatched: 10. The CDR3: CASSYQASGRRYEQFF. CDR3 sequence (DNA): TGTGCCAGCAGTTATCAAGCTAGCGGGAGAAGGTATGAGCAGTTCTTC.

DNA of the CDR3: TGCAGCGCTTGTTTTGCAGGGGCCTCCTACGAGCAGTACTTC. This codes for CSACFAGASYEQYF. The rearrangement joins TRBV29-1 to TRBJ2-7, with D possibly TRBD1 on 6 matching bases. Trimming pared 7 bases from V and 0 bases from J, leaving 16 bases between. CDR3 length: 14 residues. Germline loops: CDR1 SQVTM, CDR2 ANQGSEA.

The chain has TRBV6-1 and TRBJ1-1; D uncertain. Trimming pared 0 bases from V and 8 bases from J, leaving 7 bases between. CDR1 and CDR2 from the germline V gene are MNHNS and SASEGT. The CDR3 covers 12 residues. The CDR3 here is CASSEARVEAFF. CDR3 nucleotides: TGTGCCAGCAGTGAAGCCCGGGTGGAAGCTTTCTTT.

This chain uses TRBV12-3 or TRBV12-4 with TRBJ2-3, with D possibly matching TRBD1 (6 bases). The CDR3 has 13 residues. The V gene lost 10 bases and the J gene lost 2 bases, with 13 bases spanning the gap. The CDR3 DNA follows: TGTGCCACTAACAGGGCCCTCACAGATACGCAGTATTTT. Its protein is CATNRALTDTQYF.

This chain connects TRBV2 to TRBJ2-5, with D maybe TRBD2 (5 bases). This CDR3 comprises 14 residues. Trimming shortened V by 3 bases and J by 0 bases, and 8 bases separated the two germline ends. The V gene's germline CDR1 is SNHLY and CDR2 FYNNEI. CDR3 DNA: TGTGCCAGCAGTGATAGGAGGTACCAAGAGACCCAGTACTTC. Its protein is CASSDRRYQETQYF.